The clone carrying this TCR beta chain was picked up many times. As to time point: after trial treatment. The sample's treatment: LDRT plus nivolumab, ipilimumab, low-dose cyclophosphamide and aspirin (RACIN trial). Every donor's regimen consisted of nivolumab, ipilimumab, aspirin, low-dose cyclophosphamide and low-dose radiotherapy. Inclusion covered patients whose advanced solid tumors lacked tumor-infiltrating lymphocytes. This specimen belongs to a study of low-dose radiotherapy and immunotherapy resistance in tumors. TRAV- and TRBV-specific primers, spanning alpha and beta chains, primed first-strand cDNA. TCRs were amplified for approximately 21 PCR cycles with a constant-region primer and V-primer adapter. TCRdb processed the reads anew with MiXCR; each CDR3 protein has one entry. The sample carries about 39,000 distinct CDR3 sequences, around 21% recorded once. Between the trimmed V and J ends, which lost 5 bases and 7 bases, there was a span of 9 bases. The CDR3 extends over 12 amino acids.

This receptor was obtained from a female donor with ovarian cancer. This specimen was PBMCs, taken after low-dose radiotherapy plus immunotherapy. The V and J genes are TRBV12-3 or TRBV12-4 and TRBJ2-1, with D possibly matching TRBD2 (5 bases). CDR3 residues: CASSTGVNEQFF. The CDR3 coding sequence is TGTGCCAGCAGTACCGGGGTAAATGAGCAGTTCTTC.